The clone carrying this T cell receptor (beta chain) was counted ten times or more. The record originates from a study of CD8+CD57+ T cells in acquired aplastic anemia. V was pared by 2 bases and J by 4 bases, with 9 bases between. Germline values: CDR1 MNHNS, CDR2 SASEGT. The CDR3 contains 14 residues. Profiling that covered TCR beta VDJ and CDR3 relied on genomic DNA as its template. TCRdb fed the reads into MiXCR, producing one record per CDR3 protein. There are about 130,000 distinct CDR3 sequences in the sample; less than 45% occur only once, and 8.4% lies in the top ten. The V gene is TRBV6-1, the J gene TRBJ1-5; D is unresolved. The specimen was sorted CD4+, CD8+, or CD8+CD57+ T cells (not recorded which) from PBMCs. The source of this sequence is a human donor in good health, serving as a control. This chain's CDR3 is CASSEQRVNQPQHF. In DNA, the CDR3 is TGTGCCAGCAGTGAACAACGGGTTAATCAGCCCCAGCATTTT.